Included here is one TCR beta chain sequence, with context. Its antigen is not known. Sequencing of TCR beta was carried out in blood CD8+ and CD4+ T cells. Bulk CD8+ and CD4+ cells came from magnetic negative isolation; CD8+ TEMRA by FACS. The data belong to a study of CD8 T cells in Susac syndrome. Regarding the study as a whole: A relatively small number of individuals underwent TCR sequencing and HLA analysis.

The germline V and J ends were trimmed by 3 bases and 4 bases, with 14 bases remaining between them. Germline CDR1 KGHSH, CDR2 LQKENI. This CDR3 comprises 15 residues. Reverse transcription used roughly 0.45 to 1 ug RNA and random hexamers. It was immunoSEQ multiplex PCR that amplified TCR beta CDR3 across 54 Vbeta and 13 Jbeta. TCRdb reprocessed the immunoSEQ multiplex PCR reads with MiXCR, giving one entry per CDR3 protein. The sample lists hundreds of thousands of distinct CDR3 sequences; 92% were seen once. The chain links TRBV18 to TRBJ2-3; the D call may be TRBD1 or TRBD2 (5 bases each). The receptor's source is a human donor with multiple sclerosis. The sample taken for sequencing was CD8+ T cells from PBMCs. The CDR3 region is CASSPYGTSPDTQYF. The CDR3 nucleotides read TGTGCCAGCTCACCTTACGGGACCTCCCCAGATACGCAGTATTTT.